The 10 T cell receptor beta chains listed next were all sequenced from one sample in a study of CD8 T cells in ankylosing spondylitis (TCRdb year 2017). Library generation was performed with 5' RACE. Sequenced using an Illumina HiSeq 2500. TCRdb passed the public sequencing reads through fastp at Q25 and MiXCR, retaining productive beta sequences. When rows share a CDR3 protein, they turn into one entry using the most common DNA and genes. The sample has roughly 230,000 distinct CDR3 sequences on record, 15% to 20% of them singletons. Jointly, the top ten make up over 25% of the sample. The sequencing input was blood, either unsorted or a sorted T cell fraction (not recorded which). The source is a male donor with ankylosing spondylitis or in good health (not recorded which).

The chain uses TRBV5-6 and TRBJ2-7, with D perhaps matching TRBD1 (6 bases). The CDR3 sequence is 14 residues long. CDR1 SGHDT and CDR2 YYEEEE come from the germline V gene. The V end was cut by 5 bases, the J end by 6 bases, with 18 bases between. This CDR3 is CASSTLYRAFEQYF. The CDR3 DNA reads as TGTGCCAGCAGTACTTTGTACAGGGCCTTCGAGCAGTACTTC.

CDR3 amino acids: CASSSQGSSYNEQFF. DNA for the CDR3: TGTGCCAGCAGCTCCCAAGGGAGCTCCTACAATGAGCAGTTCTTC. This chain joins TRBV7-3 and TRBJ2-1, with TRBD2 as a possible D gene (5 bases). The CDR3 totals 15 residues. The V and J ends lost 4 bases and 0 bases respectively, with 10 bases between them. Germline V gene data show CDR1 as SGHTA and CDR2 as FQGTGA.

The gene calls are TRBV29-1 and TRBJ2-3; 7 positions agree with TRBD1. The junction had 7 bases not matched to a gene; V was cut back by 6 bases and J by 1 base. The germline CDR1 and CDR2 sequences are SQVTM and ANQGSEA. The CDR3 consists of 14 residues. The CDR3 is CSVPTTGRTDTQYF. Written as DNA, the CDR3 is TGCAGCGTCCCTACGACAGGGCGCACAGATACGCAGTATTTT.

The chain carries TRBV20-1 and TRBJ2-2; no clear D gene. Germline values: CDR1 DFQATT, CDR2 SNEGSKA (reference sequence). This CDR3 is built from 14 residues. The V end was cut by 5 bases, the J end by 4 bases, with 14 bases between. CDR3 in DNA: TGCAGTGCTCCGCCCCCGGATGGCACCGGGGAGCTGTTTTTT. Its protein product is CSAPPPDGTGELFF.

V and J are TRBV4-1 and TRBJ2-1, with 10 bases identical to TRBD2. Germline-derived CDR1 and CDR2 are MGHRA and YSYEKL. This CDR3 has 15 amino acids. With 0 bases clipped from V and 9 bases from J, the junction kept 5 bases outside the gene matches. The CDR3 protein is CASSQDWVAGGEQFF. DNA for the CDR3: TGCGCCAGCAGCCAAGATTGGGTAGCGGGAGGTGAGCAGTTCTTC.

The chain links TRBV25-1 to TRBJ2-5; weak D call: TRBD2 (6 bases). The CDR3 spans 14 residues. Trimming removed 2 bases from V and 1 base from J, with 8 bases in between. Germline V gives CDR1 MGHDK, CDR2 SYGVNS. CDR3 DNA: TGTGCCAGCAGTGAACCGGGGGTCCAAGAGACCCAGTACTTC. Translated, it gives CASSEPGVQETQYF.

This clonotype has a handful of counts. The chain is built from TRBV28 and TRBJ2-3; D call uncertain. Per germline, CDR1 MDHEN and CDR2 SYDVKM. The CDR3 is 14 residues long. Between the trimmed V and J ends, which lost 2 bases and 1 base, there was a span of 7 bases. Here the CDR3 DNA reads TGTGCCAGCAGTTTAGTCCAGGGCACAGATACGCAGTATTTT. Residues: CASSLVQGTDTQYF.

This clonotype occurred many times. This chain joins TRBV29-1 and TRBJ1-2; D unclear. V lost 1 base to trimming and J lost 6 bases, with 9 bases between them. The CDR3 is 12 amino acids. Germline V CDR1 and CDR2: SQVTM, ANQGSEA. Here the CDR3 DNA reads TGCAGCGTTGAAGGTCAATATCATGGCTACACCTTC. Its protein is CSVEGQYHGYTF.

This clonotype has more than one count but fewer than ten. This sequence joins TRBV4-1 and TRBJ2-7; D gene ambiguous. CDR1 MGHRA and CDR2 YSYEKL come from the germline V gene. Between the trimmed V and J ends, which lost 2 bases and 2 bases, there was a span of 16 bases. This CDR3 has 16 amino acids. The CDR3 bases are TGCGCCAGCAGCCAATCCCCGAACCCTTCCCCCTACGAGCAGTACTTC. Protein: CASSQSPNPSPYEQYF.

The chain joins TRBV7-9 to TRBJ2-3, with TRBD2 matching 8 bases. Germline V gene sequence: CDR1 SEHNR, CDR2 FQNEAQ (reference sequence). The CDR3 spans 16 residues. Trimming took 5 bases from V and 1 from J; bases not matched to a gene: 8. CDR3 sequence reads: CASSHQAGDGTDTQYF. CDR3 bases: TGTGCCAGCAGCCATCAAGCGGGAGATGGCACAGATACGCAGTATTTT.